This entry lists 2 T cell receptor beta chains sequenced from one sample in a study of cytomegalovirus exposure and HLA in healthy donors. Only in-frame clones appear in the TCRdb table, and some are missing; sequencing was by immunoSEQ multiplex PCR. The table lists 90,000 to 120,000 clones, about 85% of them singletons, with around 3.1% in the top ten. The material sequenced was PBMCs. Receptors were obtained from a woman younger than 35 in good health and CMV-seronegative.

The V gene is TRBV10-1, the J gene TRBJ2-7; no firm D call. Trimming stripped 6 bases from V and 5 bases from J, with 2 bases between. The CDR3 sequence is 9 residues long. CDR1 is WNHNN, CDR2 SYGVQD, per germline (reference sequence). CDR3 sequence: CASSNEQYF. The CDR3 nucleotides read TGCGCCAGCAGCAACGAGCAGTACTTC.

The DNA for the CDR3 is TGTGCCAGCAGTTTATTGGCCCCGCAAGAGACCCAGTACTTC. Encoded protein: CASSLLAPQETQYF. The chain carries TRBV28 and TRBJ2-5, with D hard to call. V lost 1 base, J lost 2 bases, and 8 bases lay in between. The V gene's germline CDR1 is MDHEN and CDR2 SYDVKM. The CDR3 extends over 14 amino acids.